This T cell receptor (beta chain) was recorded in a study of OX40 agonist ivuxolimab in advanced cancers. As for this clone: Its antigen remains unknown.

Clones were read by immunoSEQ multiplex PCR, and TCRdb kept only the in-frame ones, dropping some. The data contain roughly 30,000 clones, approximately 87% of them singletons. Study results and caveats: Partial responders at 0.1-3.0 mg/kg showed near-lowest clonal expansion. At doses 0.1 to 3.0 mg/kg, CD4+ and CD8+ clones expanded.

The CDR3 extends over 14 amino acids. The V and J ends lost 2 bases and 8 bases, in that order; junction bases with no gene match: 6. CDR1 is MNHEY, CDR2 SMNVEV, per germline (reference sequence). Material: CD4+ or CD8+ T cells sorted from blood, obtained in a trial of the OX40 agonist ivuxolimab. This sequence joins TRBV27 and TRBJ2-4, with TRBD1 matching 7 bases. This receptor was obtained from an adult with an advanced solid tumor such as melanoma, head and neck, liver or kidney cancer. CDR3 nucleotides: TGTGCCAGCAGTTTAGAAGGGGGCCGGGACATTCAGTACTTC. Encoded protein: CASSLEGGRDIQYF.